The 18 T cell receptor beta chains in this list originate from one sample, sequenced in a study of T cells expressing NK-cell markers. TCRdb re-called the 5' RACE reads; every CDR3 protein appears as one record, without DNA. The sample has 200,000 to 300,000 distinct CDR3 sequences, and its top ten clones hold about 0.39%. Sequencing was carried out using blood T cells: a sorted CD56 or NKG2C T cell subset, CD4+ or CD8+ T cells, or bulk PBMC T cells (not recorded which). The origin of the receptors is a man aged 18-30 years in good health.

This chain joins TRBV20-1 and TRBJ2-7; TCRdb's D call, TRBD2, is unchecked because there is no DNA. This CDR3 is built from 14 residues. Germline V gives CDR1 DFQATT, CDR2 SNEGSKA (reference sequence). CDR3 amino acids: CSASTKRQYYEQYF.

The chain couples TRBV20-1 to TRBJ2-2. Germline-derived CDR1 and CDR2 are DFQATT and SNEGSKA (reference sequence). The CDR3 runs 12 residues. CDR3: CSAIADTGELFF.

The V gene is TRBV12-3 or TRBV12-4, the J gene TRBJ2-2; TCRdb outputs TRBD2, but without DNA this stays unchecked. The CDR3 is made up of 19 amino acids. CDR3 sequence reads: CASSFAGLAGMRNTGELFF.

The genes are TRBV12-3 or TRBV12-4 and TRBJ2-5; TCRdb's D call, TRBD1, is unchecked because there is no DNA. There are 13 residues in the CDR3. The CDR3 loop is CASRSTPQETQYF.

The chain recombines TRBV12-3 or TRBV12-4 with TRBJ2-1. CDR3 length equals 14 residues. The CDR3 is CASSRPSSYNEQFF.

This chain's CDR3 is CASSLAMGLRETQYF. The V and J genes are TRBV12-3 or TRBV12-4 and TRBJ2-5. The CDR3 length is 15 residues.

The rearrangement uses TRBV19 and TRBJ2-1. Germline V gene data show CDR1 as LNHDA and CDR2 as SQIVND (reference sequence). The CDR3 length is 11 residues. This CDR3 reads CASAITNEQFF.

The J gene is TRBJ1-5, the V gene TRBV5-1. Germline CDR1 is SGHRS and CDR2 is YFSETQ. This CDR3 region has 15 residues. The CDR3 sequence: CASSLWAGRDQPQHF.

The rearrangement links TRBV29-1 to TRBJ2-1; TCRdb's D gene call, TRBD1, goes unchecked for lack of DNA. Germline V lookup: CDR1 SQVTM, CDR2 ANQGSEA. CDR3 length: 13 amino acids. The CDR3 region is CSVSTGGRGEQFF.

V gene TRBV29-1 combines with J gene TRBJ2-1. There are 12 residues in the CDR3. The germline V gene encodes CDR1 SQVTM and CDR2 ANQGSEA. The CDR3: CSVEGALDEQFF.

The chain joins TRBV18 to TRBJ1-2. Looked up from germline, CDR1 is KGHSH and CDR2 is LQKENI. The CDR3 has 14 amino acids. CDR3 sequence reads: CASSPPGGAGGYTF.

The V and J genes are TRBV11-2 and TRBJ2-7. This CDR3 has 19 residues. Germline values: CDR1 SGHAT, CDR2 FQNNGV. CDR3 region: CASSLDRSTVRLLRNEQYF.

The chain couples TRBV5-1 to TRBJ2-3; absent DNA, TCRdb's TRBD2 call cannot be checked. The CDR3 totals 14 residues. Germline lookup yields CDR1 SGHRS and CDR2 YFSETQ. CDR3 region: CASTERLAWDTQYF.

The V and J genes are TRBV19 and TRBJ2-6; with no DNA, the TCRdb D assignment of TRBD1 cannot be verified. CDR1 and CDR2 from the germline V gene are LNHDA and SQIVND (reference sequence). This CDR3 is 17 amino acids long. CDR3 region: CASSRRDRGAGANVLTF.

This rearrangement joins TRBV20-1 to TRBJ2-3; TCRdb returns TRBD2, unconfirmable since there is no DNA. This CDR3 has 15 residues. Germline CDR1 reads DFQATT; CDR2 reads SNEGSKA (reference sequence). The CDR3 here is CSAHIAGGVTDTQYF.

V gene TRBV20-1 combines with J gene TRBJ1-6; as DNA is missing, the TRBD1 call by TCRdb cannot be tested. Germline V CDR1 and CDR2: DFQATT, SNEGSKA (reference sequence). This CDR3 comprises 13 residues. The CDR3 sequence is CSATQGHNSPLHF.

The chain employs TRBV11-3 and TRBJ2-2. CDR3 length: 14 amino acids. Germline CDR1 reads SGHNT; CDR2 reads YENEEA. The CDR3 here is CASSFNVGTGELFF.

The rearrangement uses TRBV12-3 or TRBV12-4 and TRBJ2-6; TCRdb returns TRBD2, unconfirmable since there is no DNA. CDR3 size: 14 residues. The CDR3 spells CASSGGAGANVLTF.